This TCR beta chain was recorded in a study of blood T cell repertoires in COVID-19. This clone appeared a few times. CDR3 length: 12 residues. The V segment lost 3 bases and the J segment 7 bases; nucleotides outside the gene matches: 2. CDR1 is SNHLY, CDR2 FYNNEI, per germline. TCRdb's table, derived via immunoSEQ multiplex PCR, lists solely in-frame clones and lacks some. The table has 9,500 to 15,000 clones, roughly 82% seen once. V usage is TRBV2 and J usage is TRBJ2-7, with TRBD1 matching over 8 bases. Material: peripheral blood. This receptor was obtained from a human donor in a cohort sampled during active COVID-19. The CDR3 sequence is CASSDWTGEQYF. The CDR3, as DNA: TGTGCCAGCAGTGACTGGACAGGGGAGCAGTACTTC.